This is a list of T cell receptor beta chains from one sample in a study of cytomegalovirus exposure and HLA in healthy donors. Libraries were prepared by immunoSEQ multiplex PCR; TCRdb keeps only in-frame clonotypes and omits some of them. Found here are roughly 200,000 clones, roughly three quarters of them singletons; the top ten hold 1% to 1.5%. Sequencing was carried out using PBMCs. The origin of the receptors is a woman in her thirties in good health and CMV-seronegative. Each CDR3 is given with its conserved first and last residue. A D gene is named only where the DNA matches it firmly. Where a row states a size, it is once, few, many or the class of an expanded clone; other rows omit it.

-	TRBV5-1	-	TRBJ2-1	TGCGCCAGCAGCTTGGAAATCCGACTAGAGCCCCTCAATGAGCAGTTCTTC	CASSLEIRLEPLNEQFF
-	TRBV2	-	TRBJ1-4	TGTGCCAGCAGTGGACAGGATGCAACTAATGAAAAACTGTTTTTT	CASSGQDATNEKLFF
-	TRBV11-3	-	TRBJ2-7	TGTGCCAGCAGTTCTACCGTTAGACCGAGGCTCTACGAGCAGTACTTC	CASSSTVRPRLYEQYF
once	TRBV6-5	-	TRBJ1-2	TGTGCCAGCAGTTACTCCTCCCAGGGGAAGGATGGCTACACCTTC	CASSYSSQGKDGYTF
-	TRBV14	-	TRBJ2-1	TGTGCCAGCAGCCAAGATCGCTGGCGGGGGCGTACCAATGAGCAGTTCTTC	CASSQDRWRGRTNEQFF
-	TRBV11-3	-	TRBJ1-2	TGTGCCAGCAGCCGTTCGGGGAAGGAGGGTGGCTACACCTTC	CASSRSGKEGGYTF
-	TRBV4-1	TRBD1	TRBJ2-1	TGCGCCAGCAGCCAAGGCGCCGGGACAGGGGAAAACAATGAGCAGTTCTTC	CASSQGAGTGENNEQFF
-	TRBV4-2	TRBD1	TRBJ1-2	TGTGCCAGCAGCCAAGGCCACGGGACAGGGGTTAGCTTTTACCACTTC	CASSQGHGTGVSFYHF
many	TRBV11-1	-	TRBJ2-4	TGTGCCAGCAGCTTGGGACATACGAAAAACATTCAGTACTTC	CASSLGHTKNIQYF
once	TRBV5-6	-	TRBJ2-2	TGTGCCAGCAGCTATTTCCAGACAGGAGGAACCGGGGAGCTGTTTTTT	CASSYFQTGGTGELFF
-	TRBV27	-	TRBJ2-1	TGTGCCAGCAGTTTAAGGGCAGGGTCCACCGGTGAGCAGTTCTTC	CASSLRAGSTGEQFF
-	TRBV27	TRBD1	TRBJ1-1	TGTGCCAGCATTCCTTACCGGACAGGGTCGGACACTGAAGCTTTCTTT	CASIPYRTGSDTEAFF
-	TRBV5-1	TRBD1	TRBJ2-2	TGCGCCAGCAGCTGGGGACAGTTTACGAACACCGGGGAGCTGTTTTTT	CASSWGQFTNTGELFF
-	TRBV29-1	-	TRBJ2-5	TGCAGCGTTGTTTTGGCGGGGTACCAAGAGACCCAGTACTTC	CSVVLAGYQETQYF
-	TRBV9	TRBD1	TRBJ2-5	TGTGCCAGCAGCGACCTAAGACAGGGGTCCCAGTACTTC	CASSDLRQGSQYF
-	TRBV6-5	-	TRBJ1-1	TGTGCCAGCATCGGACAGAAGTTCACTGAAGCTTTCTTT	CASIGQKFTEAFF
-	TRBV11-1	TRBD2	TRBJ2-1	TGTGCCAGCAGCTTAGCGGGACTAGCGGGGTGGCAGTTCTTC	CASSLAGLAGWQFF
many	TRBV5-6	TRBD2	TRBJ2-1	TGTGCCAGCAGCTTGGGCCTAGCGGGAGGTAATGAGCAGTTCTTC	CASSLGLAGGNEQFF
-	TRBV9	TRBD1	TRBJ2-2	TGTGCCAGCAGCGCAGCCAGACCGGGACAGGGGGCTTGGAACACCGGGGAGCTGTTTTTT	CASSAARPGQGAWNTGELFF
few	TRBV7-9	TRBD1	TRBJ1-4	TGTGCCAGCAGCCTACAGGGGGCAAGGAGGGAAAAACTGTTTTTT	CASSLQGARREKLFF
few	TRBV5-1	-	TRBJ1-1	TGCGCCAGCAGCCTGGGCATGACAGGAGACATGAACACTGAAGCTTTCTTT	CASSLGMTGDMNTEAFF
-	TRBV7-9	-	TRBJ1-1	TGTGCCAGCAGCTTCGGATCGGGCGGGACTGAAGCTTTCTTT	CASSFGSGGTEAFF
few	TRBV5-1	TRBD1	TRBJ1-2	TGCGCCACCCGCCCCGGGGGACAGGAGGGCCTCGCCTTC	CATRPGGQEGLAF
-	TRBV27	-	TRBJ2-7	TGTGCCAGCCGAAACAGGGTGGGGGAGCAGTACTTC	CASRNRVGEQYF
-	TRBV30	TRBD1	TRBJ1-5	TGTGCCTGGGACAGGGATCGAAATCAGCCCCAGCATTTT	CAWDRDRNQPQHF